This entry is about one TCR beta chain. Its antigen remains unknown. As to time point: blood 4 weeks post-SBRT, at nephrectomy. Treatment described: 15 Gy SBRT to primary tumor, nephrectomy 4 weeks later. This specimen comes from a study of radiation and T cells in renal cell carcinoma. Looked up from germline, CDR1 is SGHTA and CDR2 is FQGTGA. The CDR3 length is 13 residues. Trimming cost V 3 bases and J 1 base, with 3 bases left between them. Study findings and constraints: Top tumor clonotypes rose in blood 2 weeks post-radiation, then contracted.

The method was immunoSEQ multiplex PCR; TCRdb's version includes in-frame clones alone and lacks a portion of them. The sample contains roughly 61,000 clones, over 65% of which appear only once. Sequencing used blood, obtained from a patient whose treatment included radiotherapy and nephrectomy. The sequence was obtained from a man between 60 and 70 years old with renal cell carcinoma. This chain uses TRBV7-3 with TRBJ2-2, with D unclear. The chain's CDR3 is CASSFGNTGELFF. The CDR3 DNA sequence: TGTGCCAGCAGCTTCGGGAACACCGGGGAGCTGTTTTTT. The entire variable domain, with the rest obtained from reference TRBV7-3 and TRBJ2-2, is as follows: GAGVSQTPSNKVTEKGKYVELRCDPISGHTALYWYRQSLGQGPEFLIYFQGTGAADDSGLPNDRFFAVRPEGSVSTLKIQRTERGDSAVYLCASSFGNTGELFFGEGSRLTVL.